Below, 27 T cell receptor beta chains from the same sample are listed, as sequenced in a study of blood T cell repertoires in COVID-19. The assay was immunoSEQ multiplex PCR, and TCRdb's table has in-frame clones only and misses some. In the table there are approximately 84,000 clones, over 65% of which are singletons. Sequencing was carried out using peripheral blood. Receptors were obtained from a human donor in a cohort sampled during active COVID-19.

V is TRBV11-3 and J is TRBJ2-1, with 9 bases lining up with TRBD2. CDR3 length: 16 amino acids. Germline V gene data show CDR1 as SGHNT and CDR2 as YENEEA. Trimming cost V 4 bases and J 0 bases; bases outside gene matches: 4. CDR3 coding DNA: TGTGCCAGCAGCTACGTAGCGGGGGCCTCCTACAATGAGCAGTTCTTC. Translation gives CASSYVAGASYNEQFF.

The chain employs TRBV3-1 (or the pseudogene TRBV3-2) and TRBJ2-1; D is uncertain. Germline assignment: CDR1 LGHDT and CDR2 YNNKEL (reference sequence). This CDR3 has 12 amino acids. The V and J ends lost 2 bases and 15 bases respectively, with 14 bases between them. The CDR3 region is CASSQNSLRLFF. CDR3 DNA: TGTGCCAGCAGCCAAAACTCTTTGCGCTTGTTCTTC.

The J gene is TRBJ2-7, the V gene TRBV3-1 (or the pseudogene TRBV3-2), with 12 bases aligning to TRBD2. Trimming took 4 bases from V and 0 from J; bases not matched to a gene: 7. In germline, CDR1 is LGHDT, CDR2 YNNKEL (reference sequence). The CDR3 runs to 17 residues. As DNA, the CDR3 is TGTGCCAGCAGCCGACAAGGACTAGCGGGATACTCCTACGAGCAGTACTTC. This encodes CASSRQGLAGYSYEQYF.

This clone was recorded once. This chain joins TRBV4-1 and TRBJ1-2; TRBD1 agrees at 8 bases. Germline V gene data show CDR1 as MGHRA and CDR2 as YSYEKL. The V segment lost 4 bases and the J segment 8 bases; nucleotides outside the gene matches: 12. The CDR3 is made up of 15 amino acids. CDR3 protein: CASSPGQGIEKGYTF. The CDR3 DNA follows: TGCGCCAGCAGCCCAGGACAGGGAATTGAGAAGGGCTACACCTTC.

This chain joins TRBV7-2 and TRBJ1-6; TRBD1 is a possible D gene (5 bases). CDR3 length: 15 residues. CDR1 is SGHTA, CDR2 FQGNSA, per germline. Trimming pared 6 bases from V and 14 bases from J, leaving 23 bases between. Here the CDR3 reads CASSFRGGELLSLHF. CDR3 sequence (DNA): TGTGCCAGCAGTTTTCGCGGGGGGGAATTGTTATCCCTCCACTTT.

The rearrangement links TRBV28 to TRBJ2-2; D uncertain. The CDR3 has 12 amino acids. Germline V gene sequence: CDR1 MDHEN, CDR2 SYDVKM. V was shortened by 2 bases and J by 8 bases, with 6 bases between the two germline ends. Here the CDR3 reads CASSLTWGELFF. CDR3 bases: TGTGCCAGCAGTTTAACTTGGGGGGAGCTGTTTTTT. The whole variable domain, filled in from reference TRBV28 and TRBJ2-2, reads DVKVTQSSRYLVKRTGEKVFLECVQDMDHENMFWYRQDPGLGLRLIYFSYDVKMKEKGDIPEGYSVSREKKERFSLILESASTNQTSMYLCASSLTWGELFFGEGSRLTVL.

V is TRBV14 and J is TRBJ1-5, with 10 positions matching TRBD1. Unmatched junction bases numbered 8, after V lost 2 bases and J lost 10 bases. The length of the CDR3 is 15 residues. CDR1 is SGHDN and CDR2 is FVKESK in the germline V gene. The CDR3: CASSQSGTGVSPQHF. The CDR3 DNA reads as TGTGCCAGCAGCCAATCCGGGACAGGGGTTAGCCCCCAGCATTTT.

The V and J genes are TRBV30 and TRBJ1-5, with a weak D call TRBD1 (6 bases). This CDR3 region has 13 residues. The germline V gene encodes CDR1 GTSNPN and CDR2 SVGIG (reference sequence). Trimming stripped 2 bases from V and 7 bases from J, with 12 bases between. The CDR3 DNA reads TGTGCCTGGAGTTCAGGGGCAGGACAGCCCCAGCATTTT. Its protein product is CAWSSGAGQPQHF.

The rearrangement links TRBV5-6 to TRBJ1-2, with D perhaps matching TRBD1 (5 bases). Trimming took 0 bases from V and 7 from J, leaving 10 bases between them. The CDR3 loop spans 13 amino acids. Germline CDR1 reads SGHDT; CDR2 reads YYEEEE. Here the CDR3 reads CASSLAGGAGYTF. The CDR3 bases are TGTGCCAGCAGCTTGGCCGGGGGAGCTGGCTACACCTTC.

J is TRBJ1-2 and V is TRBV5-6; 8 bases match TRBD1. Germline assignment: CDR1 SGHDT and CDR2 YYEEEE. V trimming: 4 bases; J trimming: 4 bases; junction bases outside the gene matches: 3. CDR3 length: 13 amino acids. The DNA of the CDR3 is TGTGCCAGCAGCCCAGGACAGGGCTATGGCTACACCTTC. Protein product: CASSPGQGYGYTF.

The chain is built from TRBV19 and TRBJ1-1; 8 nucleotides agree with TRBD1. The CDR3 contains 15 residues. Germline V gene sequence: CDR1 LNHDA, CDR2 SQIVND (reference sequence). J was trimmed by 3 bases and V by 7 bases; bases with no gene match: 10. CDR3 region: CASTPRGPGDTEAFF. The CDR3 bases are TGTGCCAGTACCCCCAGGGGGCCGGGTGACACTGAAGCTTTCTTT.

The chain couples TRBV2 to TRBJ2-5; D perhaps matches TRBD1 (5 bases). The length of the CDR3 is 13 residues. Trimming stripped 8 bases from V and 2 bases from J, with 12 bases between. The germline V gene encodes CDR1 SNHLY and CDR2 FYNNEI. CDR3 sequence reads: CASVWGIQETQYF. CDR3 nucleotides: TGTGCCAGCGTTTGGGGCATTCAAGAGACCCAGTACTTC.

V is TRBV19 and J is TRBJ1-1; D is possibly TRBD1 (5 bases). The CDR3 sequence is 13 residues long. The V end lost 7 bases, the J end lost 6 bases, and 15 bases lay between the germline ends. Germline V gene data show CDR1 as LNHDA and CDR2 as SQIVND (reference sequence). The CDR3 region is CASTPGVKAEAFF. Written as DNA, the CDR3 is TGTGCCAGTACCCCGGGGGTAAAGGCTGAAGCTTTCTTT.

CDR3 nucleotides: TGCGCCAGCAGCTCCGGTCTTGCTTACGAGCAGTACTTC. It translates to CASSSGLAYEQYF. V and J are TRBV5-1 and TRBJ2-7; no reliable D call. This CDR3 contains 13 residues. The germline V gene encodes CDR1 SGHRS and CDR2 YFSETQ. V lost 3 bases, J lost 4 bases, and 11 bases lay in between.

The sample holds one count of this clone. The chain joins TRBV24-1 to TRBJ1-2, with 7 bases lining up with TRBD1. Germline loops: CDR1 KGHDR, CDR2 SFDVKD. The CDR3 sequence is 15 residues long. Unmatched junction bases numbered 4, after V lost 1 base and J lost 3 bases. This CDR3 reads CATSDFRGEYYGYTF. In DNA, the CDR3 is TGTGCCACCAGTGATTTCAGGGGGGAATACTATGGCTACACCTTC.

The chain carries TRBV18 and TRBJ2-5; 9 bases map to TRBD1. With 3 bases clipped from V and 4 bases from J, the junction kept 6 bases outside the gene matches. CDR3 size: 15 residues. Per the germline V gene, CDR1 is KGHSH and CDR2 is LQKENI. CDR3: CASSPRQDRGETQYF. In DNA, the CDR3 is TGTGCCAGCTCACCTCGTCAGGACAGGGGAGAGACCCAGTACTTC.

The chain carries TRBV4-1 and TRBJ2-3; D might be TRBD1 (6 bases). The V gene lost 4 bases and the J gene lost 4 bases, with 18 bases spanning the gap. The CDR3 is 16 amino acids. Germline V lookup: CDR1 MGHRA, CDR2 YSYEKL. The CDR3 coding sequence is TGCGCCAGCAGCCCGCTCCACAGGGTAGAAGCAGATACGCAGTATTTT. Protein product: CASSPLHRVEADTQYF.

The chain joins TRBV2 to TRBJ2-3; D is unresolved. The CDR3 consists of 13 residues. Between the trimmed V and J ends, which lost 2 bases and 4 bases, there was a span of 7 bases. Germline CDR1 reads SNHLY; CDR2 reads FYNNEI. CDR3 region: CASSEYSSDTQYF. CDR3 bases: TGTGCCAGCAGTGAATATAGCTCAGATACGCAGTATTTT.

The rearrangement links TRBV2 to TRBJ1-1; D perhaps matches TRBD1 (6 bases). Looked up from germline, CDR1 is SNHLY and CDR2 is FYNNEI. The CDR3 runs to 14 residues. V was cut by 8 bases and J by 4 bases, with 17 bases left in between. CDR3: CASSSTGTGTEAFF. The CDR3 DNA reads as TGTGCCAGCTCTTCCACAGGGACGGGCACTGAAGCTTTCTTT.

The table lists this clone with a count of one. The V and J genes are TRBV5-1 and TRBJ1-6, with a possible D match to TRBD1 (5 bases). Trimming stripped 7 bases from V and 5 bases from J, with 10 bases between. Germline lookup yields CDR1 SGHRS and CDR2 YFSETQ. The CDR3 has 13 amino acids. The CDR3 nucleotides read TGCGCCAGCCAGGACACCGATAATTCACCCCTCCACTTT. Translated: CASQDTDNSPLHF.

The genes are TRBV19 and TRBJ2-6; D might be TRBD1 (5 bases). Germline CDR1 is LNHDA and CDR2 is SQIVND (reference sequence). V was pared by 3 bases and J by 4 bases, with 19 bases between. The CDR3 is 18 amino acids. DNA for the CDR3: TGTGCCAGTAGTATCGTGGCAGGGCTGGTAACAGGGGCCAACGTCCTGACTTTC. Translated, it gives CASSIVAGLVTGANVLTF.

The rearrangement links TRBV6-5 to TRBJ2-7; 10 bases fit TRBD1. Trimming removed 6 bases from V and 7 bases from J; junction bases left unmatched: 12. The germline CDR1 and CDR2 sequences are MNHEY and SVGAGI. The CDR3 is 15 amino acids. The CDR3 DNA reads TGTGCCAGCAGGGCGTCCGGGACAGGGGCATCTGAGCAGTACTTC. Encoded protein: CASRASGTGASEQYF.

In DNA, the CDR3 is TGCAGTGCTAGTTGGGGGACAGGTGGTGTTACGGGGCAGTACTTC. It translates to CSASWGTGGVTGQYF. V and J are TRBV20-1 and TRBJ2-7; the match to TRBD1 covers 8 bases. The CDR3 length is 15 residues. With 3 bases clipped from V and 9 bases from J, the junction kept 16 bases outside the gene matches. Germline CDR1 reads DFQATT; CDR2 reads SNEGSKA (reference sequence).

The rearrangement uses TRBV19 and TRBJ2-7; tentative D call: TRBD1 (6 bases). CDR1 and CDR2 (germline): LNHDA, SQIVND (reference sequence). V dropped 3 bases and J dropped 0 bases, with 9 bases sitting between them. This CDR3 region has 14 residues. The CDR3 region has the DNA TGTGCCAGTAGTATCGGCAGGGGCTCCTACGAGCAGTACTTC. As protein: CASSIGRGSYEQYF.

This clone was found a few times. The V and J genes are TRBV7-9 and TRBJ1-1; weak D call: TRBD1 (5 bases). Germline V gives CDR1 SEHNR, CDR2 FQNEAQ (reference sequence). The CDR3 has 13 amino acids. The ends were cut back, 1 base at V and 5 bases at J, with 8 bases in the middle. The CDR3 reads CASSLGGGTEAFF. CDR3 bases: TGTGCCAGCAGCTTAGGTGGGGGGACTGAAGCTTTCTTT.

The chain recombines TRBV9 with TRBJ2-7; D might be TRBD2 (5 bases). This CDR3 has 19 residues. Germline CDR1 SGDLS, CDR2 YYNGEE. V lost 5 bases and J lost 0, with 27 bases in between. The CDR3: CASSPDTSRQGGYSYEQYF. CDR3 nucleotide sequence: TGTGCCAGCAGTCCCGACACCTCGAGGCAAGGCGGGTACTCCTACGAGCAGTACTTC.

This sequence joins TRBV5-1 and TRBJ1-6, with 11 positions matching TRBD1. This CDR3 region has 16 residues. With 7 bases clipped from V and 4 bases from J, the junction kept 7 bases outside the gene matches. The germline V gene encodes CDR1 SGHRS and CDR2 YFSETQ. In DNA, the CDR3 is TGCGCCAGCGCTCCTGGACAGGGGGCTTATAATTCACCCCTCCACTTT. Protein product: CASAPGQGAYNSPLHF. The variable domain in full, with the rest retrieved from reference TRBV5-1 and TRBJ1-6, is KAGVTQTPRYLIKTRGQQVTLSCSPISGHRSVSWYQQTPGQGLQFLFEYFSETQRNKGNFPGRFSGRQFSNSRSEMNVSTLELGDSALYLCASAPGQGAYNSPLHFGNGTRLTVT.